One and the same sample provided the 14 T cell receptor beta chains below, sequenced in a study of CD8 T cells in ankylosing spondylitis. Study outcomes and limitations: What seemed typical of ankylosing spondylitis blood was a TCR beta motif built from under 10 highly homologous variants.

One entry per CDR3 protein results from TCRdb running MiXCR on the 5' RACE reads. The sample has a few hundred thousand distinct CDR3 sequences; 15% to 20% are singletons. What these receptors recognize is not known. Sequenced sample: blood, either unsorted or a sorted T cell fraction (not recorded which). The receptors stem from a male donor with ankylosing spondylitis.

This clonotype has more than one count but fewer than ten. The rearrangement uses TRBV6-1 and TRBJ2-1; D not resolved. Germline V lookup: CDR1 MNHNS, CDR2 SASEGT. V was clipped by 5 bases and J by 8 bases, with 22 bases between them. The CDR3 has 16 amino acids. CDR3 sequence reads: CASSTLGSLQPHEQFF. CDR3 bases: TGTGCCAGCAGTACCCTAGGTTCGCTTCAGCCCCATGAGCAGTTCTTC.

V is TRBV24-1 and J is TRBJ1-4, with 10 bases that match TRBD1. Looked up from germline, CDR1 is KGHDR and CDR2 is SFDVKD. After removal of 9 bases from V and 7 bases from J, the junction contained 7 bases not matched to a gene. The CDR3 is 14 residues long. In DNA form, the CDR3 reads TGTGCCACCCACCGGGACAGGGGAAGTGAAAAACTGTTTTTT. Translating it yields CATHRDRGSEKLFF.

This clonotype was picked up a small number of times. The J gene is TRBJ1-2, the V gene TRBV12-3 or TRBV12-4, with no clear D. There are 15 residues in the CDR3. Deletions cut 5 bases from V and 10 bases from J, with 23 bases between. This CDR3 reads CASSQYDWPFRDYTF. CDR3 DNA: TGTGCCAGCAGTCAGTACGATTGGCCCTTTAGGGACTACACCTTC.

This clonotype was detected ten times or more. The chain has TRBV6-5 and TRBJ1-2; 10 nucleotides line up with TRBD1. J lost 8 bases, V lost 0 bases, and 6 bases had no gene match. This CDR3 spans 15 amino acids. CDR1 and CDR2 from the germline V gene are MNHEY and SVGAGI. The CDR3: CASSYSMGTGEGYTF. CDR3 in DNA: TGTGCCAGCAGTTACTCGATGGGGACAGGGGAGGGCTACACCTTC.

The V and J genes are TRBV20-1 and TRBJ1-5; 11 bases match TRBD1. CDR3 size: 14 residues. J gave up 2 bases and V 6 bases, and 3 bases lay outside the gene matches. The germline V gene has CDR1 DFQATT and CDR2 SNEGSKA (reference sequence). The CDR3 here is CSARTGGGNQPQHF. In nucleotides, the CDR3 is TGCAGTGCACGGACAGGGGGCGGCAATCAGCCCCAGCATTTT.

Points on this clonotype: The limits of the CDR3 on the DNA are not certain, so only TCRdb's listed CDR3 is given. This chain connects TRBV3-1 to TRBJ1-2; the table assigns TRBD1, which was not confirmed against the DNA. Germline V gene sequence: CDR1 LGHDT, CDR2 YNNKEL (reference sequence). The CDR3 comprises 16 residues, both ends counted. The CDR3 reads CASSQGQFGPGYGYTF.

This clonotype has just a few counts. The chain has TRBV4-1 and TRBJ2-3, with 8 bases matching TRBD2. The CDR3 is 19 residues long. V shed 0 bases and J 5 bases; nucleotides not matched to a gene: 16. Germline-derived CDR1 and CDR2 are MGHRA and YSYEKL. The CDR3 DNA follows: TGCGCCAGCAGCCAAGATTCTAAAACTAGCGGCCCCCGAGGAGATACGCAGTATTTT. It encodes CASSQDSKTSGPRGDTQYF.

This clonotype has more than one count but fewer than ten. This chain links TRBV24-1 with TRBJ2-1; no firm D call. Trimming took 2 bases from V and 6 from J, leaving 7 bases between them. This CDR3 has 13 residues. From germline, CDR1 is KGHDR and CDR2 SFDVKD. CDR3 region: CATSDSIPNEQFF. The CDR3 DNA is TGTGCCACCAGTGATTCCATTCCCAATGAGCAGTTCTTC.

This clonotype was detected a few times. The rearrangement joins TRBV5-1 to TRBJ2-5, with TRBD1 matching over 9 bases. The CDR3 spans 15 residues. Germline-derived CDR1 and CDR2 are SGHRS and YFSETQ. V lost 0 bases and J lost 4; bases outside the gene matches: 4. The CDR3 nucleotides read TGCGCCAGCAGCTTGGGGGACAGGGATAGAGAGACCCAGTACTTC. Protein sequence: CASSLGDRDRETQYF.

The rearrangement joins TRBV12-3 or TRBV12-4 to TRBJ1-2, with D possibly being TRBD1 (5 bases). The V and J ends lost 10 bases and 8 bases respectively, with 20 bases between them. The CDR3 extends over 13 amino acids. The CDR3 protein is CATKPGPGSGYTF. The CDR3 DNA is TGTGCCACCAAGCCGGGGCCCGGGAGCGGCTACACCTTC.

This clonotype showed up many times. V is TRBV4-2 and J is TRBJ2-5; D uncertain. Looked up from germline, CDR1 is LGHNA and CDR2 is YNFKEQ. The CDR3 runs to 13 residues. V shed 3 bases and J shed 2 bases, with 7 bases lying between them. DNA of the CDR3: TGTGCCAGCAGCCATGAATTACAAGAGACCCAGTACTTC. Translation: CASSHELQETQYF.

V gene TRBV20-1 combines with J gene TRBJ2-1, with D perhaps TRBD1 (6 bases). Trimming took 0 bases from V and 3 from J, leaving 18 bases between them. The CDR3 has 17 residues. CDR1 DFQATT and CDR2 SNEGSKA come from the germline V gene (reference sequence). The CDR3 DNA follows: TGCAGTGCTAGAGATCAGGGGCTGGGCTTGGGCTACAATGAGCAGTTCTTC. Its translation is CSARDQGLGLGYNEQFF.

This clonotype was recorded at least ten times. V is TRBV12-3 or TRBV12-4 and J is TRBJ2-2; no firm D call. V gave up 3 bases and J gave up 5 bases, with 10 bases separating them. The CDR3 loop spans 14 amino acids. The CDR3 DNA reads as TGTGCCAGCAGTTTTAGAGCAGGAACCGGGGAGCTGTTTTTT. Protein sequence: CASSFRAGTGELFF.

The CDR3 loop is CASSLASATNEKLFF. The CDR3 DNA follows: TGTGCCAGCAGTTTGGCGAGTGCAACTAATGAAAAACTGTTTTTT. The rearrangement joins TRBV27 to TRBJ1-4; D call uncertain. CDR3 size: 15 residues. Germline CDR1 reads MNHEY; CDR2 reads SMNVEV (reference sequence). V was cut by 3 bases and J by 0 bases, with 8 bases left in between.